The 27 T cell receptor beta chains below come from one sample, sequenced in a study of OX40 agonist ivuxolimab in advanced cancers. Here immunoSEQ multiplex PCR was the method, and the copy in TCRdb shows in-frame clones only, minus some. The sample has 43,000 or so clones; around 85% are singletons. The starting material was CD4+ or CD8+ T cells sorted from blood, obtained in a trial of the OX40 agonist ivuxolimab. These receptors came from an adult with an advanced solid tumor such as melanoma, head and neck, liver or kidney cancer.

The rearrangement links TRBV7-6 to TRBJ2-1, with D possibly matching TRBD1 (5 bases). Germline values: CDR1 SGHVS, CDR2 FNYEAQ. V was cut by 2 bases and J by 5 bases, with 16 bases left in between. This CDR3 region has 16 residues. The DNA for the CDR3 is TGTGCCAGCAGCTTAAGTTCGGCAGGGAATAACAATGAGCAGTTCTTC. Amino acid sequence: CASSLSSAGNNNEQFF.

This clone was detected only once. The V call is TRBV2, the J call TRBJ2-7; 8 bases match TRBD2. Per germline, CDR1 SNHLY and CDR2 FYNNEI. Trimming took 2 bases from V and 0 from J; bases not matched to a gene: 15. The CDR3 is 19 amino acids. CDR3 sequence: CASSERLAGRGHGSYEQYF. The CDR3, as DNA: TGTGCCAGCAGTGAAAGGCTCGCCGGGAGGGGTCATGGCTCCTACGAGCAGTACTTC.

This chain links TRBV9 with TRBJ2-5, with D possibly being TRBD2 (5 bases). V was clipped by 0 bases and J by 4 bases, with 16 bases between them. CDR1 and CDR2 from the germline V gene are SGDLS and YYNGEE. This CDR3 is built from 16 residues. CDR3: CASSVDPGVDGETQYF. In DNA form, the CDR3 reads TGTGCCAGCAGCGTAGACCCCGGGGTCGATGGAGAGACCCAGTACTTC.

The chain has TRBV5-1 and TRBJ2-2; 7 bases agree with TRBD1. This CDR3 spans 13 amino acids. Germline V lookup: CDR1 SGHRS, CDR2 YFSETQ. V dropped 4 bases and J dropped 4; count of bases not matched to a gene: 1. The CDR3 is CASSRDSTGELFF. Here the CDR3 DNA reads TGCGCCAGCAGCCGGGACAGCACCGGGGAGCTGTTTTTT.

The chain links TRBV2 to TRBJ2-1, with 11 nucleotides matching TRBD2. The trim removed 4 bases at V and 10 bases at J, leaving 9 bases unmatched. Germline-derived CDR1 and CDR2 are SNHLY and FYNNEI. The CDR3 runs 15 residues. For the CDR3, the DNA is TGTGCCAGCAGTGCGTTGGTAGCGGGAGGGGACGAGCAGTTCTTC. This codes for CASSALVAGGDEQFF.

The chain carries TRBV20-1 and TRBJ2-6, with D unclear. This CDR3 contains 11 residues. Trimming removed 4 bases at V and 2 bases at J, with 0 bases between. The V gene's germline CDR1 is DFQATT and CDR2 SNEGSKA (reference sequence). Written as DNA, the CDR3 is TGCAGTGCTACTGGGGCCAACGTCCTGACTTTC. Translated, it gives CSATGANVLTF.

This clone showed up just a few times. This rearrangement joins TRBV6-5 to TRBJ1-5, with no clear D. V was clipped by 8 bases and J by 5 bases, with 13 bases between them. The CDR3 loop spans 13 amino acids. Germline CDR1 is MNHEY and CDR2 is SVGAGI. The CDR3 is CASQDRRHQPQHF. The DNA for the CDR3 is TGTGCCAGCCAGGACCGAAGACATCAGCCCCAGCATTTT.

V usage is TRBV2 and J usage is TRBJ2-2; 9 bases are shared with TRBD2. The CDR3 runs 15 residues. V shed 5 bases, J shed 4 bases, and the junction held 5 bases outside the gene matches. The germline V gene has CDR1 SNHLY and CDR2 FYNNEI. The CDR3 here is CASSRAGGGTGELFF. CDR3 bases: TGTGCCAGCAGTCGAGCGGGAGGTGGCACCGGGGAGCTGTTTTTT.

This clone was picked up one time. J is TRBJ1-1 and V is TRBV6-5; D call uncertain. Germline V gene data show CDR1 as MNHEY and CDR2 as SVGAGI. Trimming cost V 7 bases and J 5 bases, with 11 bases left between them. CDR3 length equals 12 residues. CDR3 coding DNA: TGTGCCAGCATAAGCGGACCAACTGAAGCTTTCTTT. Its protein product is CASISGPTEAFF.

This chain joins TRBV19 and TRBJ2-2, with 12 bases identical to TRBD2. The CDR3 runs 16 residues. V was pared by 5 bases and J by 5 bases, with 6 bases of the junction left unmatched. Germline assignment: CDR1 LNHDA and CDR2 SQIVND (reference sequence). This CDR3 reads CASSPTSGRRTGELFF. Written as DNA, the CDR3 is TGTGCCAGTAGTCCTACTAGCGGGAGGAGAACCGGGGAGCTGTTTTTT.

The chain has TRBV7-9 and TRBJ1-4; TRBD1 aligns across 10 bases. CDR1 is SEHNR and CDR2 is FQNEAQ in the germline V gene (reference sequence). The CDR3 length is 14 residues. The V and J ends lost 5 bases and 5 bases, in that order; junction bases with no gene match: 2. The CDR3 spells CASSQDRGNEKLFF. CDR3 coding DNA: TGTGCCAGCAGCCAGGACAGGGGGAATGAAAAACTGTTTTTT.

The chain employs TRBV9 and TRBJ2-1, with D perhaps assigned TRBD1 or TRBD2 (5 bases each). There are 14 residues in the CDR3. Germline V lookup: CDR1 SGDLS, CDR2 YYNGEE. Trimming removed 1 base from V and 7 bases from J, with 12 bases in between. The CDR3: CASSVRGAGNEQFF. The CDR3 DNA follows: TGTGCCAGCAGCGTACGAGGGGCTGGAAATGAGCAGTTCTTC. Filled out from reference TRBV9 and TRBJ2-1, the complete variable domain reads DSGVTQTPKHLITATGQRVTLRCSPRSGDLSVYWYQQSLDQGLQFLIQYYNGEERAKGNILERFSAQQFPDLHSELNLSSLELGDSALYFCASSVRGAGNEQFFGPGTRLTVL.

This sequence joins TRBV20-1 and TRBJ2-7; the D is unclear. V was cut by 1 base and J by 3 bases, with 4 bases left in between. From germline, CDR1 is DFQATT and CDR2 SNEGSKA (reference sequence). CDR3 length: 11 residues. CDR3 amino acids: CSARVHYEQYF. The CDR3, as DNA: TGCAGTGCTAGAGTCCACTACGAGCAGTACTTC.

This chain links TRBV19 with TRBJ2-5; 9 positions agree with TRBD2. Germline V CDR1 and CDR2: LNHDA, SQIVND (reference sequence). The J segment lost 5 bases and the V segment lost 6 bases, leaving 7 bases of the junction unmatched. The CDR3 totals 14 residues. CDR3 loop: CASRPGLAVETQYF. CDR3 DNA sequence: TGTGCCAGTAGGCCGGGACTAGCAGTGGAGACCCAGTACTTC.

The genes are TRBV5-1 and TRBJ2-1; 7 nucleotides align to TRBD1. The CDR3 runs to 16 residues. Germline CDR1 SGHRS, CDR2 YFSETQ. The V and J ends lost 4 bases and 10 bases, in that order; junction bases with no gene match: 17. The CDR3 protein is CASSPEGGARAHEQFF. In nucleotides, the CDR3 is TGCGCCAGCAGCCCGGAAGGGGGCGCAAGGGCCCACGAGCAGTTCTTC.

The table lists this clone with a few counts. CDR3 region: CATSRDWATRSEQFF. The CDR3 bases are TGTGCCACCAGCAGAGATTGGGCAACCCGGAGTGAGCAGTTCTTC. The rearrangement uses TRBV15 and TRBJ2-1; no clear D gene. V lost 0 bases, J lost 9 bases, and 15 bases lay in between. This CDR3 is built from 15 residues. CDR1 and CDR2 (germline): LNHNV, YYDKDF (reference sequence).

In regard to this clone: This sample includes further DNA sequences coding for the same CDR3. The chain links TRBV30 to TRBJ1-5; the D is unclear. The germline gives CDR1 GTSNPN, CDR2 SVGIG (reference sequence). V was clipped by 0 bases and J by 6 bases, with 9 bases between them. The length of the CDR3 is 13 residues. For the CDR3, the DNA is TGTGCCTGGAGTGTAGGGCGGGGTCAGCCCCAGCATTTT. Amino acid sequence: CAWSVGRGQPQHF.

V gene TRBV2 combines with J gene TRBJ2-5; 7 bases agree with TRBD2. The ends lost 5 bases at V and 1 base at J; junction bases unmatched: 4. The CDR3 covers 14 residues. Germline V CDR1 and CDR2: SNHLY, FYNNEI. CDR3 sequence: CASSSGLPQETQYF. The CDR3 DNA follows: TGTGCCAGCAGTTCGGGACTACCCCAAGAGACCCAGTACTTC.

J is TRBJ2-7 and V is TRBV6-5; the D gene is possibly TRBD2 (7 bases). Germline values: CDR1 MNHEY, CDR2 SVGAGI. Trimming took 7 bases from V and 6 from J, leaving 13 bases between them. The CDR3 length is 12 residues. CDR3 region: CASTQGGREQYF. The CDR3 DNA reads as TGTGCCAGCACACAGGGAGGGCGCGAGCAGTACTTC.

The chain employs TRBV10-1 and TRBJ2-3; maybe TRBD1 (6 bases). The CDR3 has 14 amino acids. Germline CDR1 is WNHNN and CDR2 is SYGVQD (reference sequence). V lost 2 bases to trimming and J lost 0 bases, with 6 bases between them. The CDR3 coding sequence is TGCGCCAGCAGTGAGGGGACAAGCACAGATACGCAGTATTTT. Its protein product is CASSEGTSTDTQYF.

The gene calls are TRBV11-3 and TRBJ2-1; no firm D call. V was pared by 5 bases and J by 4 bases, with 9 bases between. Per germline, CDR1 SGHNT and CDR2 YENEEA. This CDR3 comprises 13 residues. CDR3 protein: CASSRNGYNEQFF. Here the CDR3 DNA reads TGTGCCAGCAGCAGAAACGGGTACAATGAGCAGTTCTTC.

The V and J genes are TRBV28 and TRBJ1-2; 7 bases match TRBD1. The CDR3 loop spans 15 amino acids. After removal of 5 bases from V and 4 bases from J, the junction contained 10 bases not matched to a gene. Germline V gives CDR1 MDHEN, CDR2 SYDVKM. CDR3 in DNA: TGTGCCAGCAGTCCCTCGACAGGGATTCTCTATGGCTACACCTTC. Its translation is CASSPSTGILYGYTF.

This chain connects TRBV4-2 to TRBJ2-3, with D perhaps TRBD2 (5 bases). V lost 7 bases and J 1 base, leaving 9 bases between the germline ends. The germline V gene has CDR1 LGHNA and CDR2 YNFKEQ. The CDR3 runs to 13 residues. The CDR3 region is CASTDSRTDTQYF. In DNA form, the CDR3 reads TGTGCCAGCACGGACTCCCGCACAGATACGCAGTATTTT.

The chain couples TRBV16 to TRBJ1-5, with D perhaps TRBD1 (6 bases). The CDR3 is 15 amino acids. V was cut by 0 bases and J by 2 bases, with 8 bases left in between. Germline V gives CDR1 KGHSY, CDR2 FQNENV. CDR3 residues: CASSQSGTRNQPQHF. DNA for the CDR3: TGTGCCAGCAGCCAATCCGGGACACGCAATCAGCCCCAGCATTTT.

V and J are TRBV19 and TRBJ2-5; no clear D gene. The CDR3 contains 16 residues. V was trimmed by 6 bases and J by 7 bases, leaving 24 bases between them. Germline values: CDR1 LNHDA, CDR2 SQIVND (reference sequence). In DNA form, the CDR3 reads TGTGCCAGTAGGAAAAGGGCAGGCACTCTCAAGGGGACCCAGTACTTC. As protein: CASRKRAGTLKGTQYF.

This clone has a single count. The chain is built from TRBV28 and TRBJ1-2; D is ambiguous. The CDR3 has 13 amino acids. Per germline, CDR1 MDHEN and CDR2 SYDVKM. V was cut by 8 bases and J by 8 bases, with 18 bases left in between. CDR3 residues: CASGPPNSYGYTF. The CDR3 nucleotides are TGTGCCAGCGGGCCCCCAAATTCGTACGGCTACACCTTC.

The chain combines TRBV15 with TRBJ2-7; D remains unclear. The CDR3 extends over 16 amino acids. Germline CDR1 and CDR2: LNHNV and YYDKDF (reference sequence). Trimming took 0 bases from V and 0 from J, leaving 12 bases between them. The CDR3 nucleotides read TGTGCCACCAGCAGAGATCAGGTCAGCAGCTCCTACGAGCAGTACTTC. As protein: CATSRDQVSSSYEQYF.